Here is one T cell receptor beta chain with its context. RNA totalling roughly 0.45 to 1 ug underwent reverse transcription with random hexamers. The immunoSEQ assay covered 54 Vbeta and 13 Jbeta segments for CDR3. TCRdb processed the immunoSEQ multiplex PCR reads anew with MiXCR; each CDR3 protein has one entry. The sample has a few hundred thousand distinct CDR3 sequences, 75% to 90% seen once. The germline V gene has CDR1 MDHEN and CDR2 SYDVKM. Trimming shortened V by 1 base and J by 0 bases, and 7 bases separated the two germline ends. The CDR3 runs 16 residues. The data belong to a study of CD8 T cells in Susac syndrome.

The V and J genes are TRBV28 and TRBJ2-6, with a possible D match to TRBD1 (5 bases). The sequencing input was CD8+ T cells from PBMCs. The clonotype comes from a human donor with multiple sclerosis. As DNA, the CDR3 is TGTGCCAGCAGTTTATATAGGGGCTCTGGGGCCAACGTCCTGACTTTC. It codes for CASSLYRGSGANVLTF.